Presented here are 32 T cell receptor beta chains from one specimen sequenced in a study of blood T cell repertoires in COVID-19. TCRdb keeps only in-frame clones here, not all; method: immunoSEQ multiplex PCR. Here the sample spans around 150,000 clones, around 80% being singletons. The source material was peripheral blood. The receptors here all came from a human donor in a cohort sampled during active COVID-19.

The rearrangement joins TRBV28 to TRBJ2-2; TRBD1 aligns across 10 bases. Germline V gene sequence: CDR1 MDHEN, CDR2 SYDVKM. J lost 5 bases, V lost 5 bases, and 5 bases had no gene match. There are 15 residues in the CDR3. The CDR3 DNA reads TGTGCCAGCAGTCGGGACAGGGGAAGAACCGGGGAGCTGTTTTTT. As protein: CASSRDRGRTGELFF.

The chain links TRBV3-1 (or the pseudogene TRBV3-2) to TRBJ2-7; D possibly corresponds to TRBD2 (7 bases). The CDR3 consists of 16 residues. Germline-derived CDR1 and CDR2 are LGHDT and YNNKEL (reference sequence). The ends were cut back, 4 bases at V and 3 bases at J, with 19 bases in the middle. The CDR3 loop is CASSPLAAGAIYEQYF. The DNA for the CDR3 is TGTGCCAGCAGCCCACTAGCTGCGGGGGCGATCTACGAGCAGTACTTC.

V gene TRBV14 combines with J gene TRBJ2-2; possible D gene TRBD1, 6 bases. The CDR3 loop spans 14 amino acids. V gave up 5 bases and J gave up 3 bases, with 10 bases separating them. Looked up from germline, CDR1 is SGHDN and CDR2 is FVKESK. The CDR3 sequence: CASSNRVYTGELFF. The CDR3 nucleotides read TGTGCCAGCAGCAACAGGGTTTACACCGGGGAGCTGTTTTTT.

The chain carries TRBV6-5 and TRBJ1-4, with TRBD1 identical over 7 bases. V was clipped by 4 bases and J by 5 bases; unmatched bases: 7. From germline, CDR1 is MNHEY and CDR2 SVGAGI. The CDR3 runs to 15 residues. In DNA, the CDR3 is TGTGCCAGCAGTTCCGGGGACAGAGGGAATGAAAAACTGTTTTTT. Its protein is CASSSGDRGNEKLFF.

The CDR3 coding sequence is TGTGCCAGCAGTTCTTTACTGGCAGATACGCAGTATTTT. It codes for CASSSLLADTQYF. The V and J genes are TRBV9 and TRBJ2-3; no clear D gene. The CDR3 spans 13 residues. Between the trimmed V and J ends, which lost 5 bases and 4 bases, there was a span of 11 bases. The germline V gene encodes CDR1 SGDLS and CDR2 YYNGEE. The complete variable domain, with remaining parts taken from reference TRBV9 and TRBJ2-3, reads DSGVTQTPKHLITATGQRVTLRCSPRSGDLSVYWYQQSLDQGLQFLIQYYNGEERAKGNILERFSAQQFPDLHSELNLSSLELGDSALYFCASSSLLADTQYFGPGTRLTVL.

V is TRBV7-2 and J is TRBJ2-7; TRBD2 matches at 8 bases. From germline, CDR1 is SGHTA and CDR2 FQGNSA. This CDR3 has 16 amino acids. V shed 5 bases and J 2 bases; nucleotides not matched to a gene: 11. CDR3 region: CASSPGGGSGPYEQYF. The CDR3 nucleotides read TGTGCCAGCAGCCCCGGGGGGGGGAGCGGTCCCTACGAGCAGTACTTC. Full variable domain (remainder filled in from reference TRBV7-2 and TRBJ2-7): GAGVSQSPSNKVTEKGKDVELRCDPISGHTALYWYRQSLGQGLEFLIYFQGNSAPDKSGLPSDRFSAERTGGSVSTLTIQRTQQEDSAVYLCASSPGGGSGPYEQYFGPGTRLTVT.

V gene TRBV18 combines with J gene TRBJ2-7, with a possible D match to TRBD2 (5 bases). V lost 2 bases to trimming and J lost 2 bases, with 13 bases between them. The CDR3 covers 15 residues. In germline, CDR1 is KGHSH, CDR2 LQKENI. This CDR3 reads CASSPSGRAAYEQYF. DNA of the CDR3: TGTGCCAGCTCACCAAGTGGGCGGGCCGCCTACGAGCAGTACTTC.

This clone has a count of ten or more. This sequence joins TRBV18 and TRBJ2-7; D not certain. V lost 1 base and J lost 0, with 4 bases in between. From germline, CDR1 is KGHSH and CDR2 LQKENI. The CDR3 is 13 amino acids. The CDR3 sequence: CASSPQSSYEQYF. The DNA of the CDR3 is TGTGCCAGCTCACCACAGAGCTCCTACGAGCAGTACTTC.

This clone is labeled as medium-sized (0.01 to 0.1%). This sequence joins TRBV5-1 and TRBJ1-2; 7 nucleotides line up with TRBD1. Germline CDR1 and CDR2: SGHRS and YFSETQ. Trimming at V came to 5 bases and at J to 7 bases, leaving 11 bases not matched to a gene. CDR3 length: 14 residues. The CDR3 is CASRGTQGDGGYTF. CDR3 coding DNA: TGCGCCAGCAGGGGAACCCAGGGGGATGGTGGCTACACCTTC.

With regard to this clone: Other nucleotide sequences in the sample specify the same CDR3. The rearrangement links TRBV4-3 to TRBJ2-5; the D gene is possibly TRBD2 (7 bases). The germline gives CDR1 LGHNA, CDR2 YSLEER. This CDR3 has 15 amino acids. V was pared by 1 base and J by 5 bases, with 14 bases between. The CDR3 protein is CASSQVGGGRETQYF. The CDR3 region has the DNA TGCGCCAGCAGCCAAGTGGGGGGGGGCCGGGAGACCCAGTACTTC.

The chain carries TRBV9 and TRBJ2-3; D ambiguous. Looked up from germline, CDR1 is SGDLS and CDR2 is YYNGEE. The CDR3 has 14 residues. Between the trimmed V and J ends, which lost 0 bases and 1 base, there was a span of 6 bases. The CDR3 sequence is CASSVGRRTDTQYF. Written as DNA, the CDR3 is TGTGCCAGCAGCGTAGGGCGGCGCACAGATACGCAGTATTTT.

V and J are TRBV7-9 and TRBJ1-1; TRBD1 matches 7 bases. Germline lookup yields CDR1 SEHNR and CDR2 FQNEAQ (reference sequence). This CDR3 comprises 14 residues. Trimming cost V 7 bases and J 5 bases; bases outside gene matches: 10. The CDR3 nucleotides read TGTGCCAGCATTCTTGAGACAGGGTCGACTGAAGCTTTCTTT. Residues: CASILETGSTEAFF. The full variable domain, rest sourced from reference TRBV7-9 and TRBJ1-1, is DTGVSQNPRHKITKRGQNVTFRCDPISEHNRLYWYRQTLGQGPEFLTYFQNEAQLEKSRLLSDRFSAERPKGSFSTLEIQRTEQGDSAMYLCASILETGSTEAFFGQGTRLTVV.

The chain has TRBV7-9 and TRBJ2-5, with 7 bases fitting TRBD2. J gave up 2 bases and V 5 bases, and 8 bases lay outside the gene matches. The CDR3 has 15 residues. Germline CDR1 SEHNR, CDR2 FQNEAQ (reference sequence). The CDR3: CASSPNLAVQETQYF. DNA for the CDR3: TGTGCCAGCAGCCCGAATCTAGCGGTACAAGAGACCCAGTACTTC. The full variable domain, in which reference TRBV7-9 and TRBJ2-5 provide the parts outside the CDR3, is DTGVSQNPRHKITKRGQNVTFRCDPISEHNRLYWYRQTLGQGPEFLTYFQNEAQLEKSRLLSDRFSAERPKGSFSTLEIQRTEQGDSAMYLCASSPNLAVQETQYFGPGTRLLVL.

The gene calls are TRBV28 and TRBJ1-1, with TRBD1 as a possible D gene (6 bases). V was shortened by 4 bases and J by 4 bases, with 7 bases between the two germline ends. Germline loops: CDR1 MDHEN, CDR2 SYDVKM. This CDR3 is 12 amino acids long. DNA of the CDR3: TGTGCCAGCAGTTCAGGGGTCACTGAAGCTTTCTTT. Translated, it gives CASSSGVTEAFF.

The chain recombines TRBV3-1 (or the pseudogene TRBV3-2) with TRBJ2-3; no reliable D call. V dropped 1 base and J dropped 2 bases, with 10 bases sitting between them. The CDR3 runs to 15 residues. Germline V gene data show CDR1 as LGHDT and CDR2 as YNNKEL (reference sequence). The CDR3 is CASSQGVFYTDTQYF. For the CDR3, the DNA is TGTGCCAGCAGCCAAGGAGTCTTTTACACAGATACGCAGTATTTT.

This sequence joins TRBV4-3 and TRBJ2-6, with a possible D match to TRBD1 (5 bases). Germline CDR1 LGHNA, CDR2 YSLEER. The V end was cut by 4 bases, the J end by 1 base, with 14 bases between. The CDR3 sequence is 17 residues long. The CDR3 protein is CASSPSFQGSGANVLTF. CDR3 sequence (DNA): TGCGCCAGCAGCCCTTCATTCCAGGGATCTGGGGCCAACGTCCTGACTTTC.

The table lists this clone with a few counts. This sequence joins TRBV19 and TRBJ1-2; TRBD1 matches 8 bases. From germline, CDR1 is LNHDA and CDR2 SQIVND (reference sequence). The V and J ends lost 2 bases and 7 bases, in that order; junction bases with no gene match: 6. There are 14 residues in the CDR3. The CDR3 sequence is CASSIPDRGGGYTF. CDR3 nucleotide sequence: TGTGCCAGTAGTATACCCGACAGGGGAGGTGGCTACACCTTC.

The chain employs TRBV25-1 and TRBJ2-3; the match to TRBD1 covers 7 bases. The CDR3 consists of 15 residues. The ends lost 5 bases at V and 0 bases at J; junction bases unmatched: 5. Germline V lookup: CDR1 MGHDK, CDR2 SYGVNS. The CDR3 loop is CASSQTGISTDTQYF. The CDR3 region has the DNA TGTGCCAGCAGTCAGACAGGGATTAGCACAGATACGCAGTATTTT.

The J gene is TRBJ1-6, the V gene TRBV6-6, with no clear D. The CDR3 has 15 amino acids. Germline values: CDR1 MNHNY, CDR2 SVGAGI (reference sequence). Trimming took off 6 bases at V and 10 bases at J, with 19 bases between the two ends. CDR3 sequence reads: CASRPGERLSSPLHF. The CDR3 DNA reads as TGTGCCAGCAGACCCGGGGAAAGGTTAAGCTCACCCCTCCACTTT.

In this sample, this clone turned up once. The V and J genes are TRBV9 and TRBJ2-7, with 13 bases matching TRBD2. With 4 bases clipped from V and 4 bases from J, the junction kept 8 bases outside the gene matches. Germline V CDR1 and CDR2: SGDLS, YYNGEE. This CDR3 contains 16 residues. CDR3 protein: CASSITGTSGAYEQYF. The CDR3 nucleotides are TGTGCCAGCAGCATCACCGGGACTAGCGGGGCGTACGAGCAGTACTTC.

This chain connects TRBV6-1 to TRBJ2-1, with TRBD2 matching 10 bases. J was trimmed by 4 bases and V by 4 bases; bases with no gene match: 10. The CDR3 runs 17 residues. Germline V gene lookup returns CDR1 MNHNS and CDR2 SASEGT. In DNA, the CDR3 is TGTGCCAGCAGTGGAGGAAGTAGCGGGGGGTCTTACAATGAGCAGTTCTTC. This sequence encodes CASSGGSSGGSYNEQFF.

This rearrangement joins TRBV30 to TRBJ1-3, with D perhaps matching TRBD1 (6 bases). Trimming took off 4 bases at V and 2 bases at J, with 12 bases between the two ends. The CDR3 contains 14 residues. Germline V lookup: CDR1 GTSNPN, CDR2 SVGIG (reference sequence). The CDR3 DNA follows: TGTGCCTGGAATACAGGGTTAACTGGAAACACCATATATTTT. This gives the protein CAWNTGLTGNTIYF.

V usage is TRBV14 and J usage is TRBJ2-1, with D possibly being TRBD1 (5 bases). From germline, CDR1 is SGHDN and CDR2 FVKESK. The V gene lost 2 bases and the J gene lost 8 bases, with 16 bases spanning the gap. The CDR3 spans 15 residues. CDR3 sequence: CASSQIQAGLDEQFF. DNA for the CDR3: TGTGCCAGCAGCCAAATCCAGGCAGGGCTGGATGAGCAGTTCTTC.

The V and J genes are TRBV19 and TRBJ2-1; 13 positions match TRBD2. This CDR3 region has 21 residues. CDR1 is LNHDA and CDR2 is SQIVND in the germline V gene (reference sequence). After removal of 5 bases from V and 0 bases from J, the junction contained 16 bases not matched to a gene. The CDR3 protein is CASSPRGPTSGGASSYNEQFF. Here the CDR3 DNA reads TGTGCCAGTAGTCCTAGGGGCCCTACTAGCGGGGGGGCCAGCTCCTACAATGAGCAGTTCTTC.

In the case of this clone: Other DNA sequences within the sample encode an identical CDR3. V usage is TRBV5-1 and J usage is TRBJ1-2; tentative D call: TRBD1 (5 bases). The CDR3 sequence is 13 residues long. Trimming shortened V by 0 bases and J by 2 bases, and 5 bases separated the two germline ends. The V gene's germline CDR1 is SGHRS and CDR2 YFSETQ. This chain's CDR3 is CASSLGQNYGYTF. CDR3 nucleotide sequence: TGCGCCAGCAGCTTGGGACAGAACTATGGCTACACCTTC.

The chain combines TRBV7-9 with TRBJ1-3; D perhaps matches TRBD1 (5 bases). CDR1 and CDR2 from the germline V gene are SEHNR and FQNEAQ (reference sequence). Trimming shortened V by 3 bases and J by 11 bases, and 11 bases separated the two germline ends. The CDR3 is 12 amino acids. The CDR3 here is CASSFSRGPIYF. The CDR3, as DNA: TGTGCCAGCAGCTTTTCAAGGGGCCCCATATATTTT.

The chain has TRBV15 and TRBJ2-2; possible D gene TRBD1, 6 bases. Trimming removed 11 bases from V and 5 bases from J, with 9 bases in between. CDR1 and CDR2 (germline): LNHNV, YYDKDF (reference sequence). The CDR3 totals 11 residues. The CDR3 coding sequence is TGTGCCTCACAGGGAACCGGGGAGCTGTTTTTT. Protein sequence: CASQGTGELFF.

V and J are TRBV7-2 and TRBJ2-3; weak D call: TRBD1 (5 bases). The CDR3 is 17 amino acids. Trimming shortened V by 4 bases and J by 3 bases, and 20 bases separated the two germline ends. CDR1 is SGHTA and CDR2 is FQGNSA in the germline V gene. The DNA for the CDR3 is TGTGCCAGCAGCTCAACCCTTCCAGGGTTTGGGACAGATACGCAGTATTTT. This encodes CASSSTLPGFGTDTQYF. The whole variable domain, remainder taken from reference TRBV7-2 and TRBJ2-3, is GAGVSQSPSNKVTEKGKDVELRCDPISGHTALYWYRQSLGQGLEFLIYFQGNSAPDKSGLPSDRFSAERTGGSVSTLTIQRTQQEDSAVYLCASSSTLPGFGTDTQYFGPGTRLTVL.

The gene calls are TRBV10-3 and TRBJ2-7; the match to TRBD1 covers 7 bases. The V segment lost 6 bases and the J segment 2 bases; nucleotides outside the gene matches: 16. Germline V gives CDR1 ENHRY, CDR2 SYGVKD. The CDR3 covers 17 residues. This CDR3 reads CAISHSLSGTETYEQYF. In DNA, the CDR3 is TGTGCCATCAGCCATAGCCTCTCCGGGACAGAGACCTACGAGCAGTACTTC.

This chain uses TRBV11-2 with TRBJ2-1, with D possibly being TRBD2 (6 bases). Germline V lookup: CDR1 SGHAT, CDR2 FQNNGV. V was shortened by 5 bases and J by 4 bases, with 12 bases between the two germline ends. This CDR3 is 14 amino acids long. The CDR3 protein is CASSPGLLYNEQFF. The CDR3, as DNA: TGTGCCAGCAGCCCAGGACTACTTTACAATGAGCAGTTCTTC.

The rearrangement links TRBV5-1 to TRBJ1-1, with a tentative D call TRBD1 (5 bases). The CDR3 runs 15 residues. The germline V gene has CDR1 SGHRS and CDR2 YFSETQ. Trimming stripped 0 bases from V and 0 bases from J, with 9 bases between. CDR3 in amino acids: CASSLGGAVNTEAFF. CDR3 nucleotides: TGCGCCAGCAGCTTGGGCGGGGCGGTGAACACTGAAGCTTTCTTT.

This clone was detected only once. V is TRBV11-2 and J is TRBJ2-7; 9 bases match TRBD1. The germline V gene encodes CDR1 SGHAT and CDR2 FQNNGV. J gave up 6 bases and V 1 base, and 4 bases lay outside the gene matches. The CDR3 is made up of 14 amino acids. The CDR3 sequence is CASSLVGTGSEQYF. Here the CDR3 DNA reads TGTGCCAGCAGCTTAGTTGGGACAGGGAGCGAGCAGTACTTC.